A single sample gave rise to the 25 T cell receptor beta chains below, sequenced in a study of blood T cell repertoires in COVID-19. The data were produced by immunoSEQ multiplex PCR, yet TCRdb's version contains in-frame clones alone and is incomplete. This table holds around 120,000 clones, more than 75% found once. Source material: peripheral blood. These receptor sequences come from a human donor in a cohort sampled during active COVID-19.

The chain employs TRBV5-6 and TRBJ2-7, with 8 positions matching TRBD1. This CDR3 is 15 amino acids long. V gave up 4 bases and J gave up 2 bases; unmatched junction bases: 8. The germline V gene encodes CDR1 SGHDT and CDR2 YYEEEE. The CDR3, as DNA: TGTGCCAGCAGCCTAACCTGGACAGGGACCTACGAGCAGTACTTC. As protein: CASSLTWTGTYEQYF.

This sequence joins TRBV9 and TRBJ1-6, with 7 bases lining up with TRBD1. CDR1 is SGDLS and CDR2 is YYNGEE in the germline V gene. The trim removed 4 bases at V and 10 bases at J, leaving 11 bases unmatched. The CDR3 sequence is 15 residues long. CDR3 nucleotides: TGTGCCAGCAGCCGCCCCGGGACAGTTGGGTCACCCCTCCACTTT. Its protein is CASSRPGTVGSPLHF.

The chain recombines TRBV18 with TRBJ2-7, with 8 nucleotides matching TRBD1. V was clipped by 2 bases and J by 2 bases; unmatched bases: 5. CDR3 length equals 15 residues. The germline V gene has CDR1 KGHSH and CDR2 LQKENI. The CDR3 DNA sequence: TGTGCCAGCTCACCAGGACAGGGCAAGGCCTACGAGCAGTACTTC. Translation gives CASSPGQGKAYEQYF.

This CDR3 reads CASSLLQGTNTEAFF. CDR3 in DNA: TGTGCCAGCAGCTTGCTTCAGGGCACGAACACTGAAGCTTTCTTT. The chain carries TRBV5-6 and TRBJ1-1; a possible D gene is TRBD1 (5 bases). Looked up from germline, CDR1 is SGHDT and CDR2 is YYEEEE. V lost 1 base and J lost 1, with 11 bases in between. The CDR3 is made up of 15 amino acids.

The chain combines TRBV7-9 with TRBJ2-1; D gene uncertain. The CDR3 totals 12 residues. Germline-derived CDR1 and CDR2 are SEHNR and FQNEAQ (reference sequence). Trimming pared 7 bases from V and 1 base from J, leaving 5 bases between. In nucleotides, the CDR3 is TGTGCCAGCACGGCGTCCTACAATGAGCAGTTCTTC. Protein sequence: CASTASYNEQFF.

Only one count was recorded for this clone. The genes are TRBV5-1 and TRBJ2-1, with 12 bases that match TRBD2. This CDR3 is 16 amino acids long. CDR1 is SGHRS, CDR2 YFSETQ, per germline. The V and J ends lost 4 bases and 5 bases, in that order; junction bases with no gene match: 7. Here the CDR3 reads CASSLWTSGTDNEQFF. The DNA of the CDR3 is TGCGCCAGCAGCCTATGGACTAGCGGGACCGACAATGAGCAGTTCTTC.

For the CDR3, the DNA is TGTGCCAGCGGGGGGAATGAGCAGTTCTTC. It yields the protein CASGGNEQFF. The V gene is TRBV2, the J gene TRBJ2-1; D is possibly TRBD2 (6 bases). V was trimmed by 8 bases and J by 7 bases, leaving 6 bases between them. The germline gives CDR1 SNHLY, CDR2 FYNNEI. The CDR3 is 10 amino acids.

The chain has TRBV21-1 and TRBJ1-6; TRBD1 is taken as the D call from the table, unchecked against the DNA. TRBV21-1 is marked as a pseudogene. The CDR3 extends over 17 amino acids. In nucleotides, the CDR3 is TGTGCCAGCAGCAAAGTAGAAACAGTGTCCTATAATTCACCCCTCCACTTT. Translation: CASSKVETVSYNSPLHF.

CDR3 nucleotide sequence: TGCGCCAGCAGCACCGGACAGGGGGACGGCTATGGCTACACCTTC. This sequence encodes CASSTGQGDGYGYTF. V gene TRBV5-1 combines with J gene TRBJ1-2, with 10 bases fitting TRBD1. CDR1 SGHRS and CDR2 YFSETQ come from the germline V gene. The V gene end was trimmed by 4 bases and the J gene end by 4 bases; junction bases not matched to a gene: 7. This CDR3 contains 15 residues.

The chain links TRBV3-1 (or the pseudogene TRBV3-2) to TRBJ1-5; no definite D call. CDR1 and CDR2 from the germline V gene are LGHDT and YNNKEL (reference sequence). This CDR3 has 14 amino acids. Trimming left V 1 base short and J 4 bases short, with 8 bases between. CDR3 nucleotide sequence: TGTGCCAGCAGCCAAGGCTGGAGTAATCAGCCCCAGCATTTT. Translating gives CASSQGWSNQPQHF.

The rearrangement uses TRBV7-9 and TRBJ1-6; D is undetermined. The CDR3 extends over 12 amino acids. V was pared by 3 bases and J by 8 bases, with 5 bases between. Germline V gene lookup returns CDR1 SEHNR and CDR2 FQNEAQ (reference sequence). The CDR3 sequence: CASSLDYSPLHF. In DNA form, the CDR3 reads TGTGCCAGCAGCTTGGACTATTCACCCCTCCACTTT. Combining the CDR3 with reference TRBV7-9 and TRBJ1-6 gives the whole variable domain DTGVSQNPRHKITKRGQNVTFRCDPISEHNRLYWYRQTLGQGPEFLTYFQNEAQLEKSRLLSDRFSAERPKGSFSTLEIQRTEQGDSAMYLCASSLDYSPLHFGNGTRLTVT.

This clone was counted only a few times. V usage is TRBV7-9 and J usage is TRBJ1-2; a weak D match, TRBD1 (5 bases). V was trimmed by 1 base and J by 8 bases, leaving 11 bases between them. Germline V gives CDR1 SEHNR, CDR2 FQNEAQ (reference sequence). The CDR3 totals 13 residues. CDR3 residues: CASSLETAGGYTF. DNA for the CDR3: TGTGCCAGCAGCTTAGAGACAGCTGGCGGCTACACCTTC.

The chain couples TRBV30 to TRBJ1-5; D is possibly TRBD1 (6 bases). Between the trimmed V and J ends, which lost 2 bases and 6 bases, there was a span of 11 bases. Germline V lookup: CDR1 GTSNPN, CDR2 SVGIG (reference sequence). This CDR3 spans 13 amino acids. The CDR3 is CAWSPTGSQPQHF. The CDR3 region has the DNA TGTGCCTGGAGTCCAACAGGGAGTCAGCCCCAGCATTTT.

The chain employs TRBV4-2 and TRBJ2-7; maybe TRBD2 (7 bases). With 0 bases removed from V and 4 bases from J, the gap between germline ends came to 16 bases. The V gene's germline CDR1 is LGHNA and CDR2 YNFKEQ. The CDR3 runs 16 residues. CDR3 residues: CASSQDLRGAPYEQYF. In DNA, the CDR3 is TGTGCCAGCAGCCAAGATTTACGGGGGGCCCCGTACGAGCAGTACTTC.

The rearrangement uses TRBV2 and TRBJ2-3; a weak D match, TRBD2 (6 bases). Germline V gene data show CDR1 as SNHLY and CDR2 as FYNNEI. This CDR3 has 15 amino acids. Trimming removed 5 bases at V and 0 bases at J, with 12 bases between. This CDR3 is CASSFSGPSTDTQYF. As DNA, the CDR3 is TGTGCCAGCAGTTTTAGCGGCCCTAGCACAGATACGCAGTATTTT.

A single count supports this clone. Here the CDR3 DNA reads TGTGCCAGCAGCTTGATCGGGCCGGGACAGGACAGCTCCTACGAGCAGTACTTC. Protein product: CASSLIGPGQDSSYEQYF. This chain uses TRBV7-2 with TRBJ2-7, with 8 bases that match TRBD1. Germline-derived CDR1 and CDR2 are SGHTA and FQGNSA. The junction had 13 bases not matched to a gene; V was cut back by 3 bases and J by 0 bases. The CDR3 has 18 amino acids. Full variable domain (remainder filled in from reference TRBV7-2 and TRBJ2-7): GAGVSQSPSNKVTEKGKDVELRCDPISGHTALYWYRQSLGQGLEFLIYFQGNSAPDKSGLPSDRFSAERTGGSVSTLTIQRTQQEDSAVYLCASSLIGPGQDSSYEQYFGPGTRLTVT.

The genes are TRBV27 and TRBJ2-7; a possible D gene is TRBD2 (5 bases). The length of the CDR3 is 13 residues. Trimming took off 0 bases at V and 2 bases at J, with 5 bases between the two ends. Looked up from germline, CDR1 is MNHEY and CDR2 is SMNVEV (reference sequence). The DNA of the CDR3 is TGTGCCAGCAGTTTATCAGCGGCCTACGAGCAGTACTTC. This translates into CASSLSAAYEQYF.

This chain uses TRBV7-2 with TRBJ1-1; D gene unclear. Germline V gene lookup returns CDR1 SGHTA and CDR2 FQGNSA. The V end was cut by 0 bases, the J end by 0 bases, with 8 bases between. This CDR3 has 15 residues. CDR3 loop: CASSLAQSMNTEAFF. In nucleotides, the CDR3 is TGTGCCAGCAGCTTAGCGCAGTCGATGAACACTGAAGCTTTCTTT.

The chain has TRBV6-5 and TRBJ2-7; D possibly corresponds to TRBD1 (6 bases). V lost 7 bases to trimming and J lost 1 base, with 17 bases between them. Germline CDR1 MNHEY, CDR2 SVGAGI. This CDR3 is 15 amino acids long. The CDR3: CASIRNQGPSYEQYF. The CDR3 DNA follows: TGTGCCAGCATCAGAAATCAGGGGCCGTCCTACGAGCAGTACTTC.

This clone was observed a single time. The rearrangement uses TRBV7-2 and TRBJ2-5; 9 nucleotides align to TRBD2. With 5 bases clipped from V and 4 bases from J, the junction kept 11 bases outside the gene matches. Germline values: CDR1 SGHTA, CDR2 FQGNSA. The CDR3 has 16 amino acids. CDR3 region: CASSLMGRGGRETQYF. Here the CDR3 DNA reads TGTGCCAGCAGCCTTATGGGGCGGGGGGGGCGAGAGACCCAGTACTTC.

The chain joins TRBV27 to TRBJ1-1; tentatively, D is TRBD1 (6 bases). The CDR3 runs to 17 residues. Trimming took 5 bases from V and 3 from J, leaving 22 bases between them. Per the germline V gene, CDR1 is MNHEY and CDR2 is SMNVEV (reference sequence). This CDR3 is CASSPLALQGADTEAFF. CDR3 coding DNA: TGTGCCAGCAGTCCGCTAGCCTTACAGGGTGCTGACACTGAAGCTTTCTTT.

Concerning this clone itself: Relative to the germline gene, one junction end is altered; a read error may explain this. This sequence joins TRBV5-4 and TRBJ2-3; D possibly corresponds to TRBD2 (7 bases). This CDR3 has 17 amino acids. Germline CDR1 reads SGHNT; CDR2 reads YYREEE (reference sequence). The CDR3 DNA reads TGTGCCAGCACCTTGCGCGGGGGCGCCGCAGCGGCAGATACGCAGTATTTT. Amino acids: CASTLRGGAAAADTQYF.

This chain connects TRBV3-1 (or the pseudogene TRBV3-2) to TRBJ1-1; D is unresolved. V was cut by 1 base and J by 6 bases, with 15 bases left in between. In germline, CDR1 is LGHDT, CDR2 YNNKEL (reference sequence). The length of the CDR3 is 15 residues. CDR3 nucleotide sequence: TGTGCCAGCAGCCAAGGATTGTCAACCGGGTCTGAAGCTTTCTTT. Its translation: CASSQGLSTGSEAFF.

The chain has TRBV5-1 and TRBJ2-4; TRBD1 might be the D (6 bases). This CDR3 has 15 amino acids. The V end was cut by 3 bases, the J end by 8 bases, with 18 bases between. CDR1 and CDR2 from the germline V gene are SGHRS and YFSETQ. This CDR3 is CASSSAGAGADIQYF. CDR3 DNA: TGCGCCAGCAGCTCGGCCGGGGCAGGGGCGGACATTCAGTACTTC.

This chain connects TRBV7-6 to TRBJ1-1, with TRBD1 as a possible D gene (5 bases). Trimming took off 5 bases at V and 0 bases at J, with 16 bases between the two ends. The length of the CDR3 is 16 residues. Germline values: CDR1 SGHVS, CDR2 FNYEAQ. CDR3 sequence reads: CASSPMPGAVNTEAFF. The CDR3 DNA reads TGTGCCAGCAGCCCAATGCCTGGGGCGGTGAACACTGAAGCTTTCTTT.